This T cell receptor (beta chain) originates from a study of identical twins. Findings and limits, study-wide: Abundant cord blood beta clonotypes carried fewer insertions; memory repertoires showed none. A cross-sectional statistical analysis, not follow-up of the same donors, supported the conclusions.

CDR1 and CDR2 from the germline V gene are MDHEN and SYDVKM. The CDR3 contains 18 residues. V was clipped by 1 base and J by 5 bases, with 21 bases between them. Healthy Caucasian individuals made up all the donors. This clonotype was seen many times. The antigen is undetermined. MiXCR, run by TCRdb on the 5' RACE reads, gives a single entry per CDR3 protein. In the table there are around 240,000 distinct CDR3 sequences, approximately 7% of which are singletons. The same specimen was also included in a second study, on yellow fever vaccine responses in identical twins. From that report: As reported, the vaccine T cell response of twins seemed partly convergent and partly personalized.

The material sequenced was memory (CD45RO+) T cells sorted from blood. This clonotype originated in a woman between 18 and 29 years old in good health. V usage is TRBV28 and J usage is TRBJ1-5; possibly TRBD1 for D (5 bases). CDR3 region: CASSLLEGLGSLDQPQHF. The CDR3 bases are TGTGCCAGCAGTTTATTAGAGGGACTTGGCTCTTTAGATCAGCCCCAGCATTTT.